This entry concerns a single T cell receptor beta chain. Antigen: not known. Germline V gene data show CDR1 as SGHVS and CDR2 as FNYEAQ. The CDR3 spans 15 residues. Trimming took 5 bases from V and 5 from J; bases not matched to a gene: 6. The data belong to a study of cytomegalovirus exposure and HLA in healthy donors. Whole-study results and caveats: TCR beta chains numbering approximately 150 were designated cytomegalovirus-associated. It was reported in a later analysis that an Asian-associated ancestry cluster showed fewer N-insertions than the roughly 620-donor mean.

The study sampled nominally healthy donors, though unrecorded immune exposures were likely. A multiplex PCR was run with 60 Vbeta primers and 13 Jbeta primers. Using immunoSEQ multiplex PCR, the repertoire was profiled, and TCRdb retains in-frame clones only, with some absent. The sample contains around 150,000 clones, roughly 80% of which appear only once. The TCR originated in a male donor in good health and CMV-seronegative. The source material was PBMCs. The chain is built from TRBV7-6 and TRBJ2-5, with TRBD2 matching over 12 bases. The CDR3: CASSPSGGALETQYF. The CDR3, as DNA: TGTGCCAGCAGCCCTAGCGGGGGGGCCTTGGAGACCCAGTACTTC.